This TCR beta chain was profiled in a study of response to subunit inactivated influenza vaccine. CDR1 LGHNA and CDR2 YSLEER come from the germline V gene. With V trimmed by 5 bases and J by 10 bases, 12 bases remained unmatched. The CDR3 totals 15 residues. In TCRdb, the RT-PCR reads were re-called with MiXCR into one record per CDR3 protein. Counted here are about 570,000 distinct CDR3 sequences, around 11% occurring once; the ten biggest clones make up 9.5% to 12%. These records were also assigned to another study, of T cells expressing NK-cell markers. That source reports: The TCR beta cDNA came from 5'RACE template switching with UMIs. Obtained from sorted CD3+CD56+NKG2C+, CD3+CD56+NKG2C- and CD3+CD56-NKG2C+ T cells were the TCR beta repertoires. The study found dominant NKG2C+ clonotypes at roughly 1.0-7.5% of CD8+ T cells in six donors.

This material consisted of PBMCs from blood, taken on the day of vaccination. The chain links TRBV4-3 to TRBJ2-1, with TRBD2 matching over 9 bases. The sequence derives from a man between 45 and 60 years old who received an inactivated influenza vaccine. CDR3 sequence reads: CASSFLAGRQGEQFF. As DNA, the CDR3 is TGCGCCAGCAGCTTCCTAGCGGGACGCCAAGGGGAGCAGTTCTTC.